These T cell receptor beta chains were read from a single sample in a study of T cell responses to AZD1222 COVID-19 vaccine. The method was immunoSEQ multiplex PCR; TCRdb's version includes in-frame clones alone and lacks a portion of them. This sample carries some 120,000 clones, approximately 86% of them seen once, and the ten largest clones take 10% to 15%. Sequenced material: peripheral blood, taken on day 0 of AZD1222 vaccination. The receptor source for this set is an adult in good health. CDR3s include the opening cysteine and the closing phenylalanine or tryptophan. The D gene is left open where the match is weak. A clone size is listed for some rows: how often the clone was seen (once, few, many), or a class if it is expanded.

D gene	clone size	V gene	J gene	CDR3 length	CDR3 protein	CDR3 DNA
.	.	TRBV3-1/TRBV3-2	TRBJ2-5	14	CASSQGQLEETQYF	TGTGCCAGCAGCCAAGGTCAGCTCGAAGAGACCCAGTACTTC
TRBD1	.	TRBV9	TRBJ1-2	13	CASSYGTGNGYTF	TGTGCCAGCAGCTACGGGACAGGGAATGGCTACACCTTC
.	.	TRBV5-5	TRBJ1-1	15	CASSLVPGPNTEAFF	TGTGCCAGCAGCTTGGTTCCGGGACCGAACACTGAAGCTTTCTTT
.	.	TRBV21-1	TRBJ2-7	15	CASSKRCGSPDEQYF	TGTGCCAGCAGCAAGAGATGCGGGTCTCCGGACGAGCAGTACTTC
.	.	TRBV3-1/TRBV3-2	TRBJ2-3	12	CASSRSTDTQYF	TGTGCCAGCAGCCGATCCACAGATACGCAGTATTTT
TRBD2	.	TRBV7-6	TRBJ2-1	12	CASSTPGGQQFF	TGTGCCAGCAGCACGCCGGGGGGGCAGCAGTTCTTC
TRBD1	.	TRBV5-1	TRBJ1-1	13	CASSLRGRTEAFF	TGCGCCAGCAGCTTAAGGGGGCGCACTGAAGCTTTCTTT
.	.	TRBV27	TRBJ1-2	13	CASSLSRLGGYTF	TGTGCCAGCAGTTTATCGCGTCTCGGTGGCTACACCTTC
.	.	TRBV6-5	TRBJ1-1	14	CASRLQGSNTEAFF	TGTGCCAGCAGGTTACAGGGTTCCAACACTGAAGCTTTCTTT
.	.	TRBV20-1	TRBJ2-7	11	CSAREDYEQYF	TGCAGTGCTAGGGAGGACTACGAGCAGTACTTC
.	.	TRBV11-2	TRBJ1-3	15	CASSKVQGKGNTIYF	TGTGCCAGCAGCAAAGTCCAGGGTAAAGGAAACACCATATATTTT
.	.	TRBV6-1	TRBJ1-2	16	CASSERFAGKVYGYTF	TGTGCCAGCAGTGAACGTTTCGCAGGGAAGGTCTATGGCTACACCTTC
TRBD1	.	TRBV2	TRBJ1-5	15	CASSIGQGYAQPQHF	TGTGCCAGCAGTATCGGACAGGGCTATGCTCAGCCCCAGCATTTT
.	once	TRBV13	TRBJ2-1	13	CASSLSGAYEQFF	TGTGCCAGCAGCTTATCCGGGGCCTATGAGCAGTTCTTC
.	few	TRBV3-1/TRBV3-2	TRBJ1-1	14	CASSLRHGDTEAFF	TGTGCCAGCAGCCTTCGACATGGGGACACTGAAGCTTTCTTT
.	.	TRBV10-3	TRBJ1-5	16	CAISESNRGVGQPQHF	TGTGCCATCAGTGAGTCGAATAGAGGGGTGGGTCAGCCCCAGCATTTT
TRBD1	.	TRBV19	TRBJ1-5	13	CASSRDRGQPQHF	TGTGCCAGTAGTAGGGACAGGGGCCAGCCCCAGCATTTT
.	.	TRBV25-1	TRBJ1-3	14	CASTYRYSGNTIYF	TGTGCCAGCACATACAGATACTCTGGAAACACCATATATTTT
.	.	TRBV24-1	TRBJ1-2	14	CATSDPGRNYGYTF	TGTGCCACCAGTGATCCGGGACGGAACTATGGCTACACCTTC
.	.	TRBV7-4	TRBJ1-1	17	CASSSLLAKGVNTEAFF	TGTGCCAGCAGCTCATTACTAGCCAAGGGGGTGAACACTGAAGCTTTCTTT
TRBD1	.	TRBV5-1	TRBJ1-5	15	CASSPGTGDNQPQHF	TGCGCCAGCAGCCCTGGGACAGGGGACAATCAGCCCCAGCATTTT
.	.	TRBV3-1/TRBV3-2	TRBJ1-1	15	CASSQVIGMNTEAFF	TGTGCCAGCAGCCAAGTCATAGGGATGAACACTGAAGCTTTCTTT
.	.	TRBV9	TRBJ1-1	14	CASSAMAGRTEAFF	TGTGCCAGCAGCGCGATGGCAGGGAGAACTGAAGCTTTCTTT
TRBD1	.	TRBV5-1	TRBJ2-1	16	CASSLGGTDFYNEQFF	TGCGCCAGCAGCTTGGGAGGGACAGATTTTTACAATGAGCAGTTCTTC
TRBD1	.	TRBV19	TRBJ1-1	16	CASSTSHRGADTEAFF	TGTGCCAGTAGTACCAGCCACAGGGGGGCGGACACTGAAGCTTTCTTT
TRBD1	.	TRBV10-1	TRBJ1-2	15	CASSGTGGHTNGYTF	TGCGCCAGCAGTGGGACAGGGGGCCACACCAATGGCTACACCTTC
TRBD1	.	TRBV18	TRBJ2-2	15	CASSSVRGTGGELFF	TGTGCCAGCTCATCCGTCAGGGGGACCGGCGGGGAGCTGTTTTTT
TRBD1	.	TRBV6-5	TRBJ1-3	14	CASSHRDRRNTIYF	TGTGCCAGCAGTCACCGGGACAGAAGAAACACCATATATTTT
.	.	TRBV30	TRBJ2-6	15	CAWTKPHSGANVLTF	TGTGCCTGGACTAAACCCCACTCTGGGGCCAACGTCCTGACTTTC
.	.	TRBV3-1/TRBV3-2	TRBJ1-2	13	CASSLQRRYGYTF	TGTGCCAGCAGCCTACAGCGCCGGTATGGCTACACCTTC
.	.	TRBV19	TRBJ2-2	14	CASRKHPNTGELFF	TGTGCCAGTAGGAAACATCCGAACACCGGGGAGCTGTTTTTT
TRBD1	.	TRBV7-8	TRBJ1-5	17	CASSLGYRGANNQPQHF	TGTGCCAGCAGCTTAGGATACAGGGGGGCTAACAATCAGCCCCAGCATTTT
.	few	TRBV7-2	TRBJ1-5	14	CASSQGYSNQPQHF	TGTGCCAGCAGCCAAGGTTATAGCAATCAGCCCCAGCATTTT
TRBD1	.	TRBV28	TRBJ1-1	15	CASRGGGAGNTEAFF	TGTGCCAGCAGGGGAGGGGGCGCGGGGAACACTGAAGCTTTCTTT
.	.	TRBV10-3	TRBJ1-6	15	CAISVDGQYNSPLHF	TGTGCCATCAGTGTTGACGGACAGTATAATTCACCCCTCCACTTT
.	.	TRBV19	TRBJ1-3	18	CASSTSSGIGGAGNTIYF	TGTGCCAGTAGTACTTCCTCAGGGATAGGGGGAGCTGGAAACACCATATATTTT
.	.	TRBV7-3	TRBJ2-3	14	CASSLIQGGDTQYF	TGTGCCAGCAGCTTAATCCAGGGGGGGGATACGCAGTATTTT
.	.	TRBV18	TRBJ2-2	16	CASSPRVGLNTGELFF	TGTGCCAGCTCACCACGCGTCGGGCTGAACACCGGGGAGCTGTTTTTT
.	few	TRBV27	TRBJ1-5	17	CASSLFPGDSSNQPQHF	TGTGCCAGCAGTTTATTCCCAGGTGACAGTAGCAATCAGCCCCAGCATTTT
TRBD1	once	TRBV5-4	TRBJ1-3	15	CASSPQQGGGNTIYF	TGTGCCAGCAGCCCGCAACAGGGGGGTGGAAACACCATATATTTT
.	.	TRBV9	TRBJ1-1	13	CASSWGINTEAFF	TGTGCCAGCAGCTGGGGGATAAACACTGAAGCTTTCTTT
.	.	TRBV6-2/TRBV6-3	TRBJ1-4	15	CASSHGDATNEKLFF	TGTGCCAGCAGTCACGGGGATGCAACTAATGAAAAACTGTTTTTT
.	.	TRBV19	TRBJ1-5	15	CASSRQGKGNQPQHF	TGTGCCAGTAGTAGGCAGGGTAAGGGCAATCAGCCCCAGCATTTT
.	.	TRBV25-1	TRBJ1-2	14	CASSPRGGSYGYTF	TGTGCCAGCAGTCCACGGGGGGGGAGCTATGGCTACACCTTC
TRBD1	.	TRBV5-1	TRBJ2-5	14	CASSWDRRQETQYF	TGCGCCAGCAGCTGGGACAGGCGACAGGAGACCCAGTACTTC
TRBD2	once	TRBV11-2	TRBJ2-7	16	CASSPLGGRGYYEQYF	TGTGCCAGCAGCCCCCTAGGAGGGCGGGGGTACTACGAGCAGTACTTC
TRBD2	.	TRBV7-3	TRBJ2-1	13	CASSFGGANEQFF	TGTGCCAGCAGCTTCGGGGGGGCCAATGAGCAGTTCTTC
.	.	TRBV7-9	TRBJ1-4	14	CASSLATGHEKLFF	TGTGCCAGCAGCTTGGCGACAGGACATGAAAAACTGTTTTTT
.	.	TRBV5-6	TRBJ2-1	12	CASSWGPQKQFF	TGTGCCAGCAGCTGGGGACCACAAAAGCAGTTCTTC
TRBD2	.	TRBV7-2	TRBJ2-7	16	CASSLTGAGEVDEQYF	TGTGCCAGCAGCTTGACCGGGGCGGGAGAAGTCGACGAGCAGTACTTC
.	.	TRBV28	TRBJ2-7	16	CASSHDLRAATGEQYF	TGTGCCAGCAGTCACGACCTCCGGGCCGCTACGGGGGAGCAGTACTTC
TRBD2	.	TRBV7-2	TRBJ2-5	15	CASSLNSGGGETQYF	TGTGCCAGCAGCTTAAATAGCGGGGGTGGGGAGACCCAGTACTTC
.	.	TRBV7-9	TRBJ2-6	18	CASRDKGYSFPGANVLTF	TGTGCCAGCAGAGATAAGGGGTATTCGTTCCCTGGGGCCAACGTCCTGACTTTC
TRBD1	.	TRBV4-1	TRBJ1-2	18	CASSQGMRSQGANYGYTF	TGCGCCAGCAGCCAAGGGATGAGGAGCCAGGGGGCCAACTATGGCTACACCTTC
.	.	TRBV18	TRBJ1-1	15	CASSLAPGHDTEAFF	TGTGCCAGCTCACTGGCTCCAGGGCATGACACTGAAGCTTTCTTT